These T cell receptor beta chains were read from a single sample in a study of OX40 agonist ivuxolimab in advanced cancers. The method was immunoSEQ multiplex PCR; TCRdb's version includes in-frame clones alone and lacks a portion of them. The sample includes 65,000 or so clones, approximately 80% of them seen just once. The sample here was CD4+ or CD8+ T cells sorted from blood, taken in a trial of the OX40 agonist ivuxolimab. The receptors originated from an adult with an advanced solid tumor such as melanoma, head and neck, liver or kidney cancer. Each CDR3 is given with its conserved first and last residue. A D gene is named only where the DNA matches it firmly. Size is stated for part of the rows, as once, few or many counts, or as a class when the clone is expanded.

abundance: NA
j_gene: TRBJ2-5
d_gene: TRBD1
v_gene: TRBV19
len: 15
CDR3nt: TGTGCCAGTAGGGGCGGGACAGGGGCCCAAGAGACCCAGTACTTC
CDR3aa: CASRGGTGAQETQYF

abundance: NA
j_gene: TRBJ2-7
d_gene: NA
v_gene: TRBV30
len: 12
CDR3nt: TGTGCCTGGAGCTCAATCGGGCGTGAGCAGTACTTC
CDR3aa: CAWSSIGREQYF

abundance: NA
j_gene: TRBJ2-1
d_gene: TRBD1
v_gene: TRBV15
len: 13
CDR3nt: TGTGCCACCAGCAGAGATCTAGGGGGCGAGCAGTTCTTC
CDR3aa: CATSRDLGGEQFF

abundance: NA
j_gene: TRBJ1-1
d_gene: TRBD1
v_gene: TRBV15
len: 13
CDR3nt: TGTGCCACCAGGGGACAGGGCTACACTGAAGCTTTCTTT
CDR3aa: CATRGQGYTEAFF

abundance: NA
j_gene: TRBJ1-1
d_gene: TRBD1
v_gene: TRBV18
len: 17
CDR3nt: TGTGCCAGCTCACCAAGGGTGTCAGGGACAGGGAACACTGAAGCTTTCTTT
CDR3aa: CASSPRVSGTGNTEAFF

abundance: NA
j_gene: TRBJ1-2
d_gene: TRBD1
v_gene: TRBV10-3
len: 15
CDR3nt: TGTGCCATCAGTGAGTCGACAGGGGGCAACTATGGCTACACCTTC
CDR3aa: CAISESTGGNYGYTF

abundance: NA
j_gene: TRBJ1-2
d_gene: NA
v_gene: TRBV6-1
len: 14
CDR3nt: TGTGCCAGCAGTAATACTGACGGAAACTATGGCTACACCTTC
CDR3aa: CASSNTDGNYGYTF

abundance: NA
j_gene: TRBJ2-3
d_gene: TRBD1
v_gene: TRBV4-2
len: 18
CDR3nt: TGTGCCAGCAGCCAAGGGGTGGGACAGGGGTTAGTTACCGATACGCAGTATTTT
CDR3aa: CASSQGVGQGLVTDTQYF

abundance: NA
j_gene: TRBJ2-7
d_gene: NA
v_gene: TRBV7-2
len: 14
CDR3nt: TGTGCCAGCAGCCCGATCCCCGGGAGCTACGAGCAGTACTTC
CDR3aa: CASSPIPGSYEQYF

abundance: NA
j_gene: TRBJ2-3
d_gene: TRBD2
v_gene: TRBV5-1
len: 16
CDR3nt: TGCGCCAGCAGCTTCGGACTAGCGGGAGGGTCAGATACGCAGTATTTT
CDR3aa: CASSFGLAGGSDTQYF

abundance: NA
j_gene: TRBJ1-1
d_gene: NA
v_gene: TRBV6-6
len: 13
CDR3nt: TGTGCCAGCCATAGAGGGCCCAGGACTGAAGCTTTCTTT
CDR3aa: CASHRGPRTEAFF

abundance: NA
j_gene: TRBJ2-1
d_gene: NA
v_gene: TRBV11-2
len: 13
CDR3nt: TGTGCCAGCAGCTTAAACCGAGACAGTGAGCAGTTCTTC
CDR3aa: CASSLNRDSEQFF

abundance: NA
j_gene: TRBJ1-1
d_gene: TRBD1
v_gene: TRBV11-2
len: 14
CDR3nt: TGTGCCAGCAGCATACAGGGGGCAAGAACTGAAGCTTTCTTT
CDR3aa: CASSIQGARTEAFF

abundance: NA
j_gene: TRBJ2-3
d_gene: TRBD2
v_gene: TRBV7-2
len: 16
CDR3nt: TGTGCCAGCAGCTCAAAGACTAGCGGACGCACAGATACGCAGTATTTT
CDR3aa: CASSSKTSGRTDTQYF

abundance: NA
j_gene: TRBJ2-7
d_gene: TRBD2
v_gene: TRBV28
len: 14
CDR3nt: TGTGCCAGCAGATCCGGACTAGCGGGCTACGAGCAGTACTTC
CDR3aa: CASRSGLAGYEQYF

abundance: NA
j_gene: TRBJ2-5
d_gene: NA
v_gene: TRBV2
len: 13
CDR3nt: TGTGCCAGCAAGTACAGGTACCAAGAGACCCAGTACTTC
CDR3aa: CASKYRYQETQYF

abundance: NA
j_gene: TRBJ2-7
d_gene: NA
v_gene: TRBV30
len: 14
CDR3nt: TGTGCCTGGAGTCCGGCGACCGGGGGCTACGAGCAGTACTTC
CDR3aa: CAWSPATGGYEQYF

abundance: NA
j_gene: TRBJ2-7
d_gene: TRBD1
v_gene: TRBV7-7
len: 19
CDR3nt: TGTGCTAGCAGCACGGGACAGCGGTCACTCTCAATCCCCCCATACGAGCAGTACTTC
CDR3aa: CASSTGQRSLSIPPYEQYF

abundance: NA
j_gene: TRBJ2-1
d_gene: NA
v_gene: TRBV9
len: 14
CDR3nt: TGTGCCAGCAGCGTAGGAGGGATATACAATGAGCAGTTCTTC
CDR3aa: CASSVGGIYNEQFF

abundance: NA
j_gene: TRBJ2-2
d_gene: TRBD2
v_gene: TRBV7-2
len: 17
CDR3nt: TGTGCCAGCAGCGCGCCGGGACTAGCGGGAGTTAGCGGGGAGCTGTTTTTT
CDR3aa: CASSAPGLAGVSGELFF

abundance: NA
j_gene: TRBJ1-5
d_gene: NA
v_gene: TRBV9
len: 14
CDR3nt: TGTGCCAGCAGCGTAGGGAGATCCTATCAGCCCCAGCATTTT
CDR3aa: CASSVGRSYQPQHF

abundance: NA
j_gene: TRBJ2-7
d_gene: TRBD2
v_gene: TRBV7-9
len: 15
CDR3nt: TGTGCCAGCAGCCTAGAATTTAGCGGGAGGTCATGGCAGTACTTC
CDR3aa: CASSLEFSGRSWQYF

abundance: NA
j_gene: TRBJ2-3
d_gene: TRBD2
v_gene: TRBV30
len: 15
CDR3nt: TGTGCCTGGACCGGGACTAGCCCATTGTCAGATACGCAGTATTTT
CDR3aa: CAWTGTSPLSDTQYF

abundance: NA
j_gene: TRBJ1-2
d_gene: TRBD1
v_gene: TRBV4-3
len: 15
CDR3nt: TGCGCCAGCAGCCAAGAGACAGGGGGGATTGGTGGCTACACCTTC
CDR3aa: CASSQETGGIGGYTF

abundance: many
j_gene: TRBJ2-6
d_gene: NA
v_gene: TRBV7-3
len: 13
CDR3nt: TGTGCCAGCAGCTTGGATGGGGCCAACGTCCTGACTTTC
CDR3aa: CASSLDGANVLTF

abundance: NA
j_gene: TRBJ2-1
d_gene: TRBD2
v_gene: TRBV9
len: 14
CDR3nt: TGTGCCAGCAGCCCACGACTAGCGGGAGTCGAGCAGTTCTTC
CDR3aa: CASSPRLAGVEQFF

abundance: few
j_gene: TRBJ1-2
d_gene: NA
v_gene: TRBV19
len: 14
CDR3nt: TGTGCCAGTAGTCCTAAGATGGCAATCTATGGCTACACCTTC
CDR3aa: CASSPKMAIYGYTF

abundance: once
j_gene: TRBJ2-1
d_gene: NA
v_gene: TRBV11-3
len: 16
CDR3nt: TGTGCCAGCAGCCCGCTCACGGGGGAAGCTAACAATGAGCAGTTCTTC
CDR3aa: CASSPLTGEANNEQFF

abundance: NA
j_gene: TRBJ2-7
d_gene: TRBD2
v_gene: TRBV6-5
len: 14
CDR3nt: TGTGCCACCCAAAAGTTAGCGGGAGTTGGCGAGCAGTACTTC
CDR3aa: CATQKLAGVGEQYF

abundance: NA
j_gene: TRBJ2-2
d_gene: NA
v_gene: TRBV25-1
len: 15
CDR3nt: TGTGCCAGCAGTGAATTCGGACTGCGAACCGGGGAGCTGTTTTTT
CDR3aa: CASSEFGLRTGELFF

abundance: NA
j_gene: TRBJ1-5
d_gene: NA
v_gene: TRBV7-2
len: 15
CDR3nt: TGTGCCAGCAGCCGTACAGACTATAGCAATCAGCCCCAGCATTTT
CDR3aa: CASSRTDYSNQPQHF

abundance: NA
j_gene: TRBJ1-2
d_gene: TRBD1
v_gene: TRBV27
len: 16
CDR3nt: TGTGCCAGCAGTCTTCGACAGGGGTTGGCGGGCATAGGCTACACCTTC
CDR3aa: CASSLRQGLAGIGYTF

abundance: NA
j_gene: TRBJ2-3
d_gene: NA
v_gene: TRBV6-5
len: 13
CDR3nt: TGTGCCAGCAGAAAGGGTGTGGGGAATACGCAGTATTTT
CDR3aa: CASRKGVGNTQYF

abundance: NA
j_gene: TRBJ2-1
d_gene: NA
v_gene: TRBV5-1
len: 16
CDR3nt: TGCGCCAGCAGCAGGAGCGAGACAGTGGGCTACAATGAGCAGTTCTTC
CDR3aa: CASSRSETVGYNEQFF

abundance: few
j_gene: TRBJ1-1
d_gene: NA
v_gene: TRBV4-3
len: 14
CDR3nt: TGCGCCAGCAGCCAAGAAGGTTGGGGCACTGAAGCTTTCTTT
CDR3aa: CASSQEGWGTEAFF

abundance: NA
j_gene: TRBJ1-1
d_gene: NA
v_gene: TRBV9
len: 16
CDR3nt: TGTGCCAGCAGCGTAGGGTGGGGCAGTATGAACACTGAAGCTTTCTTT
CDR3aa: CASSVGWGSMNTEAFF

abundance: NA
j_gene: TRBJ2-7
d_gene: TRBD2
v_gene: TRBV28
len: 15
CDR3nt: TGTGCCAGCAGTTTATATATAGCGGGAGATAACGAGCAGTACTTC
CDR3aa: CASSLYIAGDNEQYF

abundance: few
j_gene: TRBJ2-2
d_gene: TRBD2
v_gene: TRBV7-9
len: 18
CDR3nt: TGTGCCAGCAGCCCCCGAAGGAGCGGGAAGGGATACACCGGGGAGCTGTTTTTT
CDR3aa: CASSPRRSGKGYTGELFF

abundance: NA
j_gene: TRBJ2-3
d_gene: TRBD2
v_gene: TRBV7-2
len: 14
CDR3nt: TGTGCCAGCAGCTTGGGGACTAGCCCAGATACGCAGTATTTT
CDR3aa: CASSLGTSPDTQYF

abundance: NA
j_gene: TRBJ1-2
d_gene: TRBD1
v_gene: TRBV28
len: 17
CDR3nt: TGTGCCAGCAGTTTAGCCCCCGGCGCAGGGGGCGCCTATGGCTACACCTTC
CDR3aa: CASSLAPGAGGAYGYTF

abundance: NA
j_gene: TRBJ1-5
d_gene: NA
v_gene: TRBV6-1
len: 15
CDR3nt: TGTGCCAGCAGTTCCCCCGGGGCCTTCCCGAGGCCCCAGCATTTT
CDR3aa: CASSSPGAFPRPQHF

abundance: NA
j_gene: TRBJ2-7
d_gene: NA
v_gene: TRBV6-8
len: 12
CDR3nt: TGTGCCAGCAAAGAGGACGGCTACGAGCAGTACTTC
CDR3aa: CASKEDGYEQYF

abundance: NA
j_gene: TRBJ2-1
d_gene: NA
v_gene: TRBV6-5
len: 13
CDR3nt: TGTGCCAGCAGTTACACTACTTACAATGAGCAGTTCTTC
CDR3aa: CASSYTTYNEQFF

abundance: NA
j_gene: TRBJ1-4
d_gene: TRBD1
v_gene: TRBV15
len: 17
CDR3nt: TGTGCCACCAGCAGAGATCTAGGGGGCTGGGGTAATGAAAAACTGTTTTTT
CDR3aa: CATSRDLGGWGNEKLFF

abundance: NA
j_gene: TRBJ2-7
d_gene: NA
v_gene: TRBV19
len: 15
CDR3nt: TGTGCCACCGCCCCCGCCGCGGCAGCATCCTACGAGCAGTACTTC
CDR3aa: CATAPAAAASYEQYF

abundance: NA
j_gene: TRBJ1-5
d_gene: NA
v_gene: TRBV28
len: 14
CDR3nt: TGTGCCAGCGATATTGACAGTTACAATCAGCCCCAGCATTTT
CDR3aa: CASDIDSYNQPQHF

abundance: NA
j_gene: TRBJ1-1
d_gene: NA
v_gene: TRBV12-2
len: 16
CDR3nt: TGTGCAAGTCGCCTTTGGCCGGGACAAAGGGGCACTGAAGCTTTCTTT
CDR3aa: CASRLWPGQRGTEAFF

abundance: once
j_gene: TRBJ2-1
d_gene: TRBD1
v_gene: TRBV7-3
len: 15
CDR3nt: TGTGCCAGCAGCCTGGGACAGGGGGCATTCAATGAGCAGTTCTTC
CDR3aa: CASSLGQGAFNEQFF

abundance: NA
j_gene: TRBJ2-7
d_gene: NA
v_gene: TRBV6-5
len: 13
CDR3nt: TGTGCCAGCAGATCCCAGGATTGGGGCGAGCAGTACTTC
CDR3aa: CASRSQDWGEQYF

abundance: few
j_gene: TRBJ1-1
d_gene: NA
v_gene: TRBV11-2
len: 13
CDR3nt: TGTGCCAGCAGCCCTCAGGGTTGGACTGAAGCTTTCTTT
CDR3aa: CASSPQGWTEAFF

abundance: NA
j_gene: TRBJ2-4
d_gene: NA
v_gene: TRBV2
len: 12
CDR3nt: TGTGCCAGCAGTGACGGCCTCGCCACCCGGTACTTC
CDR3aa: CASSDGLATRYF

abundance: NA
j_gene: TRBJ1-1
d_gene: NA
v_gene: TRBV11-3
len: 12
CDR3nt: TGTGCCAGCAGCTTAGTGGTGAATGAAGCTTTCTTT
CDR3aa: CASSLVVNEAFF

abundance: few
j_gene: TRBJ1-1
d_gene: NA
v_gene: TRBV28
len: 14
CDR3nt: TGTGCCAGCAGCCAGTTGACAGCCATCACTGAAGCTTTCTTT
CDR3aa: CASSQLTAITEAFF